This is a list of T cell receptor beta chains from one sample in a study of CD8+ T cells in alopecia areata. Only in-frame clones appear in the TCRdb table, and some are missing; sequencing was by immunoSEQ multiplex PCR. Of under 40,000 clones in the sample, 45% to 60% are singletons; the top ten hold less than 50%. Sequenced input: NKG2D-high CD8+ T cells sorted from blood. The origin of the receptors is a human donor with alopecia areata. The CDR3 runs from the conserved cysteine through the conserved F or W. D genes are given only for firm matches. Expanded clones get a size class; other rows say once, few or many, or leave the size out.

size	D	J	V	CDR3	DNA
-	TRBD2	TRBJ2-1	TRBV30	CAWSGGVGAGGYNEQFF	TGTGCCTGGAGTGGAGGGGTCGGAGCGGGAGGGTACAATGAGCAGTTCTTC
-	-	TRBJ1-6	TRBV5-6	CASSFEGGMSYNSPLHF	TGTGCCAGCAGCTTCGAAGGGGGTATGTCCTATAATTCACCCCTCCACTTT
few	-	TRBJ1-2	TRBV7-9	CASSLGWSYGYTF	TGTGCCAGCAGCCTGGGTTGGTCCTATGGCTACACCTTC
-	-	TRBJ2-6	TRBV7-8	CASSLGRFSGANVLTF	TGTGCCAGCAGCTTAGGGCGATTCTCTGGGGCCAACGTCCTGACTTTC
-	-	TRBJ2-5	TRBV5-6	CASSLAGVETQYF	TGTGCCAGCAGCTTGGCAGGGGTTGAGACCCAGTACTTC
-	-	TRBJ2-5	TRBV7-9	CASSLEGGVETQYF	TGTGCCAGCAGCTTAGAAGGAGGGGTTGAGACCCAGTACTTC
few	TRBD1	TRBJ2-6	TRBV7-2	CASSFGSDRVAANVLTF	TGTGCCAGCAGCTTCGGTTCGGACAGGGTGGCGGCCAACGTCCTGACTTTC
few	-	TRBJ1-5	TRBV11-2	CASSLFLGSNQPQHF	TGTGCCAGCAGCTTATTTCTAGGTAGCAATCAGCCCCAGCATTTT
-	-	TRBJ2-7	TRBV5-1	CASSLEGASEQYF	TGCGCCAGCAGCTTGGAGGGAGCTAGCGAGCAGTACTTC
-	-	TRBJ1-2	TRBV11-2	CASSSTGSYGYTF	TGTGCCAGCAGCTCAACGGGTAGCTATGGCTACACCTTC
-	-	TRBJ1-3	TRBV7-8	CASSSLRGKSSGNTIYF	TGTGCCAGCAGCTCCCTCCGTGGGAAGAGCTCTGGAAACACCATATATTTT
once	TRBD1	TRBJ2-7	TRBV12-5	CASGRDRAPYEQYF	TGTGCTAGTGGCCGTGACAGGGCACCCTACGAGCAGTACTTC
few	TRBD2	TRBJ2-3	TRBV7-2	CASMGLAGGPGDTQYF	TGTGCCAGCATGGGCTTGGCGGGGGGGCCCGGAGATACGCAGTATTTT
few	TRBD1	TRBJ2-2	TRBV29-1	CSVTGDVGELFF	TGCAGCGTCACAGGGGACGTCGGGGAGCTGTTTTTT
-	TRBD2	TRBJ2-3	TRBV4-3	CASSQGLGGWPTSDTQYF	TGCGCCAGCAGCCAAGGCCTCGGGGGGTGGCCGACATCCGATACGCAGTATTTT
-	-	TRBJ2-7	TRBV6-5	CASSYDRNSNYEQYF	TGTGCCAGCAGTTACGACCGGAACAGCAACTACGAGCAGTACTTC
-	-	TRBJ2-4	TRBV14	CASSQDVDPLNIQYF	TGTGCCAGCAGCCAAGACGTCGACCCCTTAAACATTCAGTACTTC
-	-	TRBJ2-7	TRBV27	CASSFSASAGYEQYF	TGTGCCAGCAGTTTCTCCGCCAGTGCGGGCTACGAGCAGTACTTC